The clone carrying this T cell receptor (beta chain) was picked up a small number of times. Its specificity is unknown. Focal radiation was given together with CTLA-4 blockade (ipilimumab) to patients with chemo-refractory metastatic non-small-cell lung cancer. The sample belongs to a study of radiotherapy plus CTLA-4 blockade in lung cancer. The overall study: With around 30% of patients having disease control, objective responses were seen in about 17%.

Measured with immunoSEQ multiplex PCR; TCRdb has only the in-frame clones, and not every one. This sample has tens of thousands of clones, with roughly 76% found just once. General study findings and limits: Interferon-beta, together with early blood T cell clone dynamics, reportedly best predicted response. Expansion of tumor-derived TCR clones was observed in blood after radiotherapy plus ipilimumab.

The sequencing here drew on peripheral blood, taken from a patient treated with radiotherapy plus ipilimumab. The receptor was isolated from a human donor with non-small cell lung cancer who had stable disease on radiotherapy plus ipilimumab.

CDR3 in amino acids: CASSFRIENTEAFF. In DNA, the CDR3 is TGTGCCAGCAGCTTCCGAATCGAGAACACTGAAGCTTTCTTT. The genes are TRBV5-4 and TRBJ1-1; D remains unclear. Germline V gives CDR1 SGHNT, CDR2 YYREEE (reference sequence). This CDR3 is 14 amino acids long. Trimming removed 2 bases from V and 1 base from J, with 9 bases in between.